The 17 T cell receptor beta chains below come from one sample, sequenced in a study of T-cell memory formation after mild COVID-19. TCRdb called the 5' RACE reads again in MiXCR, with one record for every CDR3 protein. The top ten hold less than 25% of the sample, which has hundreds of thousands of distinct CDR3 sequences, 13% to 15% seen once. Sequencing was performed on PBMCs or a T cell subset sorted from them (not recorded which). The receptors stem from a young man who had mild COVID-19 (a few samples of this study predate the infection). Cell type and time point are not known.

This clonotype has only a few counts. The chain employs TRBV2 and TRBJ1-2; 7 nucleotides agree with TRBD1. There are 14 residues in the CDR3. V was clipped by 1 base and J by 7 bases; unmatched bases: 6. Germline V gene lookup returns CDR1 SNHLY and CDR2 FYNNEI. This CDR3 reads CASSEDRGSGGYTF. The CDR3 coding sequence is TGTGCCAGCAGTGAAGACAGGGGATCGGGTGGCTACACCTTC.

The chain couples TRBV7-2 to TRBJ1-1, with D hard to call. Germline CDR1 SGHTA, CDR2 FQGNSA. The length of the CDR3 is 15 residues. Trimming took off 2 bases at V and 1 base at J, with 11 bases between the two ends. The CDR3 coding sequence is TGTGCCAGCAGCTTAAGCGGTCAGGCGAACACTGAAGCTTTCTTT. Translated: CASSLSGQANTEAFF.

The V and J genes are TRBV29-1 and TRBJ1-1; no firm D call. The germline V and J ends were trimmed by 4 bases and 4 bases, with 4 bases remaining between them. Per germline, CDR1 SQVTM and CDR2 ANQGSEA. This CDR3 region has 10 residues. CDR3 amino acids: CSVVPTEAFF. CDR3 DNA sequence: TGCAGCGTTGTCCCCACTGAAGCTTTCTTT. Drawing the rest from reference TRBV29-1 and TRBJ1-1, the complete variable domain is SAVISQKPSRDICQRGTSLTIQCQVDSQVTMMFWYRQQPGQSLTLIATANQGSEATYESGFVIDKFPISRPNLTFSTLTVSNMSPEDSSIYLCSVVPTEAFFGQGTRLTVV.

This clonotype has a count of ten or more. The chain has TRBV24-1 and TRBJ2-5, with 7 bases lining up with TRBD1. The CDR3 has 14 residues. With V trimmed by 4 bases and J by 5 bases, 6 bases remained unmatched. From germline, CDR1 is KGHDR and CDR2 SFDVKD. DNA of the CDR3: TGTGCCACCAGTGAAGGGGGCGGAAAGGAGACCCAGTACTTC. This gives the protein CATSEGGGKETQYF.

This clonotype was counted only a few times. V gene TRBV24-1 combines with J gene TRBJ2-5; 7 bases line up with TRBD1. CDR1 KGHDR and CDR2 SFDVKD come from the germline V gene. Trimming cost V 7 bases and J 7 bases; bases outside gene matches: 8. CDR3 length: 13 amino acids. CDR3 residues: CATRGQVDGTQYF. The CDR3 DNA is TGTGCCACCAGAGGACAGGTCGATGGGACCCAGTACTTC.

DNA for the CDR3: TGTGCCTGGAGTCACGGGACTGGGAACACTGAAGCTTTCTTT. Its protein is CAWSHGTGNTEAFF. The rearrangement links TRBV30 to TRBJ1-1; perhaps TRBD1 as D (5 bases). Germline CDR1 and CDR2: GTSNPN and SVGIG (reference sequence). Trimming left V 2 bases short and J 1 base short, with 11 bases between. The length of the CDR3 is 14 residues.

This sequence joins TRBV21-1 and TRBJ2-5; the table's TRBD2 call for D was not verified on the DNA. TRBV21-1 corresponds to a pseudogene. CDR3 length: 17 residues. The CDR3 sequence is CASSKSPRRGEEETQYF. CDR3 in DNA: TGTGCCAGCAGCAAATCTCCGAGGCGGGGGGAAGAAGAGACCCAGTACTTC.

The chain couples TRBV6-1 to TRBJ1-2; D possibly corresponds to TRBD1 (5 bases). Trimming pared 1 base from V and 5 bases from J, leaving 8 bases between. Germline CDR1 reads MNHNS; CDR2 reads SASEGT. The CDR3 has 13 residues. The CDR3, as DNA: TGTGCCAGCAGTGAAGTGGCAGGGTATGGCTACACCTTC. It codes for CASSEVAGYGYTF.

This chain links TRBV7-2 with TRBJ1-5, with 8 bases matching TRBD1. The CDR3 spans 16 residues. The junction had 9 bases not matched to a gene; V was cut back by 2 bases and J by 6 bases. The germline V gene encodes CDR1 SGHTA and CDR2 FQGNSA. This chain's CDR3 is CASSLQGQGGSQPQHF. The CDR3 nucleotides read TGTGCCAGCAGCTTACAAGGACAGGGTGGCTCTCAGCCCCAGCATTTT.

This clonotype was detected many times. The V call is TRBV7-2, the J call TRBJ1-1; no reliable D call. V was shortened by 4 bases and J by 10 bases, with 7 bases between the two germline ends. Germline-derived CDR1 and CDR2 are SGHTA and FQGNSA. This CDR3 spans 10 amino acids. The DNA for the CDR3 is TGTGCCAGCAGCTCCGACGGAGCTTTCTTT. It specifies CASSSDGAFF.

In this sample, this clonotype turned up a few times. The chain recombines TRBV5-1 with TRBJ2-3, with TRBD2 identical over 11 bases. This CDR3 has 17 amino acids. V lost 4 bases to trimming and J lost 5 bases; unmatched junction nucleotides: 12. Germline V CDR1 and CDR2: SGHRS, YFSETQ. The CDR3 here is CASSRRSLAGGRDTQYF. The DNA for the CDR3 is TGCGCCAGCAGCCGAAGAAGCCTAGCGGGGGGAAGAGATACGCAGTATTTT. The full variable domain, in which reference TRBV5-1 and TRBJ2-3 provide the parts outside the CDR3, is KAGVTQTPRYLIKTRGQQVTLSCSPISGHRSVSWYQQTPGQGLQFLFEYFSETQRNKGNFPGRFSGRQFSNSRSEMNVSTLELGDSALYLCASSRRSLAGGRDTQYFGPGTRLTVL.

This chain connects TRBV7-8 to TRBJ2-3; 10 nucleotides align to TRBD2. CDR3 length equals 15 residues. Germline CDR1 and CDR2: SGHVS and FQNEAQ. Germline trimming cut 5 bases from V and 8 bases from J; bases unmatched to any gene: 10. The CDR3 loop reads CASSLPSGGIGTQYF. CDR3 nucleotide sequence: TGTGCCAGCAGCCTCCCTAGCGGGGGTATAGGTACGCAGTATTTT.

The CDR3 DNA sequence: TGTGCCAGCAGCGATCGGACAGGGGCAGATACGCAGTATTTT. It encodes CASSDRTGADTQYF. The chain joins TRBV7-3 to TRBJ2-3, with 9 bases aligning to TRBD1. The trim removed 5 bases at V and 4 bases at J, leaving 4 bases unmatched. Germline values: CDR1 SGHTA, CDR2 FQGTGA. The CDR3 totals 14 residues.

This clonotype was counted ten times or more. CDR3 in amino acids: CASSQGQQNIQYF. The CDR3 region has the DNA TGCGCCAGCAGCCAAGGGCAGCAAAACATTCAGTACTTC. The chain carries TRBV4-3 and TRBJ2-4, with D unclear. Deletions cut 1 base from V and 5 bases from J, with 6 bases between. Germline assignment: CDR1 LGHNA and CDR2 YSLEER. The CDR3 loop spans 13 amino acids.

The chain joins TRBV5-1 to TRBJ1-1, with 8 bases aligning to TRBD1. The trim removed 4 bases at V and 1 base at J, leaving 9 bases unmatched. Germline loops: CDR1 SGHRS, CDR2 YFSETQ. This CDR3 is 16 amino acids long. CDR3 in amino acids: CASSLRTGMGNTEAFF. The CDR3 DNA follows: TGCGCCAGCAGCCTACGGACAGGGATGGGGAACACTGAAGCTTTCTTT. The full variable domain, in which reference TRBV5-1 and TRBJ1-1 provide the parts outside the CDR3, is KAGVTQTPRYLIKTRGQQVTLSCSPISGHRSVSWYQQTPGQGLQFLFEYFSETQRNKGNFPGRFSGRQFSNSRSEMNVSTLELGDSALYLCASSLRTGMGNTEAFFGQGTRLTVV.

This clonotype occurred many times. The rearrangement links TRBV4-1 to TRBJ2-6; no reliable D call. The CDR3 totals 19 residues. CDR1 and CDR2 (germline): MGHRA, YSYEKL. Trimming removed 0 bases at V and 0 bases at J, with 15 bases between. In DNA, the CDR3 is TGCGCCAGCAGCCAAGATTCAGTTTCAACGCGCTCTGGGGCCAACGTCCTGACTTTC. Amino acids: CASSQDSVSTRSGANVLTF.

This clonotype was seen more than once but under ten times. The V call is TRBV12-3 or TRBV12-4, the J call TRBJ1-4, with 10 positions matching TRBD1. V trimming: 3 bases; J trimming: 8 bases; junction bases outside the gene matches: 9. The CDR3 is made up of 16 amino acids. In DNA, the CDR3 is TGTGCCAGCAGTTTCCTGACAGGGGGCGAAGGGGAAAAACTGTTTTTT. Protein product: CASSFLTGGEGEKLFF.